The 16 T cell receptor beta chains given below trace back to one sample, sequenced in a study of T cells in localized non-small cell lung cancer. Sequenced by immunoSEQ multiplex PCR; TCRdb stores in-frame clones only, minus some. This table holds roughly 90,000 clones, approximately 91% found once. Sequenced material: PBMCs, taken before any cancer treatment. The receptors were sampled from a woman aged 40 to 75 with stage II squamous cell lung carcinoma.

This clone came up once. The chain links TRBV18 to TRBJ1-5; 7 bases agree with TRBD1. Trimming cost V 6 bases and J 3 bases; bases outside gene matches: 8. The CDR3 has 15 amino acids. Germline-derived CDR1 and CDR2 are KGHSH and LQKENI. The CDR3 bases are TGTGCCAGCTCCGTCCGGGACAGCCACAATCAGCCCCAGCATTTT. It encodes CASSVRDSHNQPQHF.

The CDR3 protein is CAFTGTGYGYTF. CDR3 coding DNA: TGTGCCTTCACCGGGACAGGCTATGGCTACACCTTC. The chain couples TRBV30 to TRBJ1-2; 8 bases match TRBD1. The V segment lost 7 bases and the J segment 4 bases; nucleotides outside the gene matches: 5. Per germline, CDR1 GTSNPN and CDR2 SVGIG (reference sequence). The CDR3 contains 12 residues.

This chain links TRBV6-1 with TRBJ2-7, with no clear D. The germline V and J ends were trimmed by 3 bases and 1 base, with 10 bases remaining between them. The V gene's germline CDR1 is MNHNS and CDR2 SASEGT. The CDR3 has 14 residues. In DNA, the CDR3 is TGTGCCAGCAGTGAGGCGGACGTATCCTACGAGCAGTACTTC. This gives the protein CASSEADVSYEQYF.

The V gene is TRBV18, the J gene TRBJ2-3; 9 bases align to TRBD1. The J segment lost 0 bases and the V segment lost 6 bases, leaving 4 bases of the junction unmatched. Germline loops: CDR1 KGHSH, CDR2 LQKENI. The CDR3 is 15 amino acids. CDR3 in amino acids: CASSSGTGSTDTQYF. CDR3 nucleotides: TGTGCCAGCTCGTCCGGGACAGGGAGCACAGATACGCAGTATTTT.

The V call is TRBV5-5, the J call TRBJ2-7, with D hard to call. The CDR3 has 14 amino acids. Germline CDR1 reads SGHKS; CDR2 reads YYEKEE (reference sequence). Trimming stripped 2 bases from V and 6 bases from J, with 15 bases between. CDR3 region: CASSLWVGSSEQYF. The CDR3 DNA reads as TGTGCCAGCAGCTTATGGGTGGGCTCTTCCGAGCAGTACTTC.

This chain links TRBV19 with TRBJ1-1; D unresolved. This CDR3 has 14 residues. Trimming removed 4 bases at V and 8 bases at J, with 17 bases between. The germline V gene encodes CDR1 LNHDA and CDR2 SQIVND (reference sequence). CDR3 DNA: TGTGCCAGTAGTACCCCTATCCCCGGATCCGAAGCTTTCTTT. This codes for CASSTPIPGSEAFF.

V gene TRBV30 combines with J gene TRBJ2-5, with TRBD1 matching 11 bases. CDR1 is GTSNPN, CDR2 SVGIG, per germline (reference sequence). The CDR3 sequence is 16 residues long. J was trimmed by 5 bases and V by 3 bases; bases with no gene match: 11. Here the CDR3 reads CAWRDGDRGFGETQYF. The CDR3 nucleotides read TGTGCCTGGAGAGACGGGGACAGGGGGTTTGGGGAGACCCAGTACTTC.

The chain joins TRBV10-2 to TRBJ2-1; 11 nucleotides agree with TRBD2. The CDR3 length is 14 residues. The V gene's germline CDR1 is WSHSY and CDR2 SAAADI. The ends lost 4 bases at V and 9 bases at J; junction bases unmatched: 5. The CDR3 reads CASSALAGGGEQFF. The CDR3 nucleotides read TGCGCCAGCAGTGCCCTAGCGGGGGGTGGTGAGCAGTTCTTC.

This clone has only one observation. The chain is built from TRBV9 and TRBJ2-5; TRBD1 matches 8 bases. Unmatched junction bases numbered 7, after V lost 4 bases and J lost 5 bases. The CDR3 consists of 14 residues. CDR1 SGDLS and CDR2 YYNGEE come from the germline V gene. The CDR3 DNA reads TGTGCCAGCAGCTTCAGGACAGGGAGGGAGACCCAGTACTTC. The encoded protein is CASSFRTGRETQYF.

The chain joins TRBV5-1 to TRBJ2-2, with a tentative D call TRBD1 (5 bases). V lost 0 bases to trimming and J lost 0 bases, with 9 bases between them. The CDR3 loop spans 16 amino acids. Germline CDR1 is SGHRS and CDR2 is YFSETQ. The CDR3 reads CASSLVQASNTGELFF. The CDR3 DNA reads TGCGCCAGCAGCTTGGTACAGGCCTCGAACACCGGGGAGCTGTTTTTT.

The chain is built from TRBV5-6 and TRBJ1-6; no definite D call. This CDR3 has 14 residues. CDR1 is SGHDT and CDR2 is YYEEEE in the germline V gene. Trimming stripped 4 bases from V and 4 bases from J, with 9 bases between. CDR3 DNA: TGTGCCAGCAGCGCGGACGGTTATAATTCACCCCTCCACTTT. This codes for CASSADGYNSPLHF.

This chain's CDR3 is CAWSAGGYNQPQHF. CDR3 nucleotide sequence: TGTGCCTGGAGTGCTGGAGGCTACAATCAGCCCCAGCATTTT. The V call is TRBV30, the J call TRBJ1-5; the D is unclear. V gave up 1 base and J gave up 3 bases, with 10 bases separating them. CDR1 is GTSNPN, CDR2 SVGIG, per germline (reference sequence). CDR3 size: 14 residues.

This CDR3 is CASTRDRVGQPQHF. The CDR3 nucleotides read TGTGCCAGCACTCGGGACAGGGTCGGTCAGCCCCAGCATTTT. The chain carries TRBV6-1 and TRBJ1-5; TRBD1 matches 9 bases. V shed 7 bases and J 6 bases; nucleotides not matched to a gene: 7. This CDR3 comprises 14 residues. Germline CDR1 and CDR2: MNHNS and SASEGT.

The chain links TRBV28 to TRBJ2-1, with D possibly being TRBD2 (6 bases). The V end was cut by 4 bases, the J end by 0 bases, with 10 bases between. CDR3 length: 15 residues. Germline assignment: CDR1 MDHEN and CDR2 SYDVKM. The CDR3 DNA reads as TGTGCCAGCAGTTCCGCCGGGAGCTCCTACAATGAGCAGTTCTTC. Amino acid sequence: CASSSAGSSYNEQFF.

V and J are TRBV5-1 and TRBJ1-1; D gene unclear. CDR3 size: 14 residues. V was cut by 1 base and J by 5 bases, with 12 bases left in between. CDR1 and CDR2 from the germline V gene are SGHRS and YFSETQ. The CDR3 coding sequence is TGCGCCAGCAGCTTGCCAAGATTGGGGACTGAAGCTTTCTTT. Protein product: CASSLPRLGTEAFF.

The chain combines TRBV6-6 with TRBJ2-7, with D hard to call. This CDR3 region has 12 residues. The V gene lost 5 bases and the J gene lost 3 bases, with 8 bases spanning the gap. Germline CDR1 is MNHNY and CDR2 is SVGAGI (reference sequence). Here the CDR3 reads CASSRTIYEQYF. In DNA, the CDR3 is TGTGCCAGCAGTCGAACTATCTACGAGCAGTACTTC.